A single sample gave rise to the 25 T cell receptor beta chains below, sequenced in a study of blood T cell repertoires in COVID-19. Here immunoSEQ multiplex PCR was the method, and the copy in TCRdb shows in-frame clones only, minus some. The profile shows about 400,000 clones, more than 75% of them singletons. Material: PBMCs or T cells enriched from blood (not recorded which). All receptors derive from a man aged 40-50 years in a cohort exposed to, infected with or recovered from COVID-19 (not recorded which).

CDR3 protein: CASSQGQPSGYTF. In nucleotides, the CDR3 is TGTGCCAGCAGTCAGGGACAGCCTTCCGGCTACACCTTC. The rearrangement joins TRBV6-5 to TRBJ1-2; 7 bases align to TRBD1. This CDR3 contains 13 residues. Germline V gene data show CDR1 as MNHEY and CDR2 as SVGAGI. The ends lost 5 bases at V and 8 bases at J; junction bases unmatched: 8.

This chain connects TRBV5-1 to TRBJ2-5; TRBD2 agrees at 8 bases. Trimming removed 7 bases from V and 1 base from J; junction bases left unmatched: 9. The CDR3 runs to 15 residues. The germline gives CDR1 SGHRS, CDR2 YFSETQ. The CDR3 nucleotides read TGCGCCAGCGGACTTAGCGGGGCGACCCAAGAGACCCAGTACTTC. Translation gives CASGLSGATQETQYF.

This clone has just one count. V gene TRBV5-4 combines with J gene TRBJ1-4, with no clear D. The CDR3 runs 13 residues. Trimming cost V 3 bases and J 11 bases, with 14 bases left between them. Germline V gives CDR1 SGHNT, CDR2 YYREEE (reference sequence). CDR3 DNA sequence: TGTGCCAGCAGCTCAAATAACGAGTACAAACTGTTTTTT. It codes for CASSSNNEYKLFF. Variable domain in full (rest from reference TRBV5-4 and TRBJ1-4): ETGVTQSPTHLIKTRGQQVTLRCSSQSGHNTVSWYQQALGQGPQFIFQYYREEENGRGNFPPRFSGLQFPNYSSELNVNALELDDSALYLCASSSNNEYKLFFGSGTQLSVL.

The chain links TRBV11-2 to TRBJ2-1, with D tentatively TRBD2 (5 bases). CDR3 length: 14 residues. Germline V gene lookup returns CDR1 SGHAT and CDR2 FQNNGV. V dropped 7 bases and J dropped 5 bases, with 15 bases sitting between them. This chain's CDR3 is CASTDRTHNNEQFF. The CDR3 region has the DNA TGTGCCAGCACCGATAGGACTCACAACAATGAGCAGTTCTTC.

V usage is TRBV7-9 and J usage is TRBJ2-1; possibly TRBD1 for D (6 bases). The CDR3 covers 11 residues. Trimming took off 7 bases at V and 9 bases at J, with 10 bases between the two ends. Germline CDR1 is SEHNR and CDR2 is FQNEAQ (reference sequence). The CDR3 sequence is CASTPGVEQFF. The CDR3 DNA is TGTGCCAGCACCCCAGGGGTTGAGCAGTTCTTC.

This clone was seen only once. This chain joins TRBV5-1 and TRBJ2-2; D may be TRBD2 (6 bases). Trimming shortened V by 6 bases and J by 3 bases, and 6 bases separated the two germline ends. Looked up from germline, CDR1 is SGHRS and CDR2 is YFSETQ. The CDR3 runs to 12 residues. CDR3 region: CASTSDTGELFF. The CDR3 DNA reads as TGCGCCAGCACTAGCGACACCGGGGAGCTGTTTTTT.

The chain uses TRBV2 and TRBJ1-1; the match to TRBD1 covers 7 bases. CDR3 size: 14 residues. V lost 4 bases and J lost 1; bases outside the gene matches: 3. The V gene's germline CDR1 is SNHLY and CDR2 FYNNEI. The CDR3 loop reads CASSGRQGNTEAFF. The DNA for the CDR3 is TGTGCCAGCAGTGGACGACAGGGGAACACTGAAGCTTTCTTT.

This chain joins TRBV7-9 and TRBJ2-1, with TRBD2 identical over 12 bases. CDR1 is SEHNR and CDR2 is FQNEAQ in the germline V gene (reference sequence). Germline trimming cut 6 bases from V and 7 bases from J; bases unmatched to any gene: 7. The CDR3 runs 15 residues. CDR3 sequence: CASSFTSGRNNEQFF. In DNA, the CDR3 is TGTGCCAGCAGTTTTACTAGCGGGAGGAATAATGAGCAGTTCTTC.

The chain uses TRBV29-1 and TRBJ1-2, with a possible D match to TRBD1 (5 bases). V was trimmed by 6 bases and J by 3 bases, leaving 20 bases between them. The CDR3 length is 15 residues. Germline V gives CDR1 SQVTM, CDR2 ANQGSEA. The CDR3 DNA reads as TGCAGCGTCTTCCAAACAGGCCAAACCCACTATGGCTACACCTTC. Translated: CSVFQTGQTHYGYTF.

V usage is TRBV15 and J usage is TRBJ2-1; 8 nucleotides match TRBD1. Germline CDR1 LNHNV, CDR2 YYDKDF (reference sequence). The ends lost 4 bases at V and 2 bases at J; junction bases unmatched: 7. The CDR3 has 16 amino acids. The CDR3, as DNA: TGTGCCACCAGCATGTACACAGGGGGTCCCTACAATGAGCAGTTCTTC. Its protein product is CATSMYTGGPYNEQFF.

The rearrangement links TRBV5-4 to TRBJ2-7; 16 bases match TRBD2. J was trimmed by 7 bases and V by 5 bases; bases with no gene match: 9. This CDR3 contains 16 residues. The germline V gene has CDR1 SGHNT and CDR2 YYREEE (reference sequence). The CDR3 reads CASSLGTSGRAREQYF. Written as DNA, the CDR3 is TGTGCCAGCAGTCTAGGGACTAGCGGGAGGGCCCGAGAGCAGTACTTC.

Note on this clone: A read error may produce the germline difference seen at one junction end. This rearrangement joins TRBV7-8 to TRBJ1-1; D remains ambiguous. Per the germline V gene, CDR1 is SGHVS and CDR2 is FQNEAQ. The CDR3 is made up of 14 amino acids. The CDR3 loop is CVSSLGRSNTEAFF. CDR3 coding DNA: TGTGTCAGCAGCTTAGGGAGATCAAACACTGAAGCTTTCTTT.

This rearrangement joins TRBV2 to TRBJ1-1; D is unresolved. V lost 8 bases to trimming and J lost 4 bases, with 8 bases between them. The CDR3 runs 11 residues. Germline V gene data show CDR1 as SNHLY and CDR2 as FYNNEI. The CDR3 sequence: CASSTRTEAFF. As DNA, the CDR3 is TGTGCCAGCTCCACACGCACTGAAGCTTTCTTT.

The chain combines TRBV2 with TRBJ1-4; 8 bases agree with TRBD1. Germline V gene sequence: CDR1 SNHLY, CDR2 FYNNEI. The CDR3 totals 15 residues. Trimming removed 5 bases from V and 8 bases from J; junction bases left unmatched: 10. CDR3 bases: TGTGCCAGCAGTTTCCTACAGGGGGTACGGGAAAAACTGTTTTTT. Translation: CASSFLQGVREKLFF. Drawing the rest from reference TRBV2 and TRBJ1-4, the complete variable domain is EPEVTQTPSHQVTQMGQEVILRCVPISNHLYFYWYRQILGQKVEFLVSFYNNEISEKSEIFDDQFSVERPDGSNFTLKIRSTKLEDSAMYFCASSFLQGVREKLFFGSGTQLSVL.

This chain joins TRBV7-6 and TRBJ2-5, with 8 nucleotides matching TRBD2. Germline CDR1 and CDR2: SGHVS and FNYEAQ. V dropped 4 bases and J dropped 4; count of bases not matched to a gene: 8. The CDR3 has 15 residues. This chain's CDR3 is CASSYRAGERETQYF. DNA for the CDR3: TGTGCCAGCAGCTACCGAGCGGGAGAGAGAGAGACCCAGTACTTC.

Turning to this clone: Distinct nucleotide sequences in the sample also encode this CDR3. The chain recombines TRBV5-1 with TRBJ2-7; D is undetermined. V was pared by 0 bases and J by 2 bases, with 9 bases between. The germline CDR1 and CDR2 sequences are SGHRS and YFSETQ. The CDR3 runs 14 residues. The CDR3 protein is CASSLVSGTYEQYF. In DNA form, the CDR3 reads TGCGCCAGCAGCTTGGTTTCAGGCACCTACGAGCAGTACTTC.

This chain joins TRBV19 and TRBJ2-5; the match to TRBD1 covers 12 bases. V gave up 11 bases and J gave up 2 bases; unmatched junction bases: 15. The CDR3 consists of 17 residues. CDR1 is LNHDA, CDR2 SQIVND, per germline (reference sequence). The CDR3 reads CASKVRDRGRGQETQYF. CDR3 DNA: TGTGCCTCCAAAGTCCGGGACAGGGGGCGCGGGCAAGAGACCCAGTACTTC.

This chain joins TRBV7-3 and TRBJ2-3; the match to TRBD2 covers 16 bases. The CDR3 is made up of 18 amino acids. V was pared by 1 base and J by 6 bases, with 7 bases of the junction left unmatched. Looked up from germline, CDR1 is SGHTA and CDR2 is FQGTGA. CDR3 amino acids: CASSLMSLGLAGGDTQYF. DNA of the CDR3: TGTGCCAGCAGCTTAATGTCGTTGGGACTAGCGGGAGGGGATACGCAGTATTTT.

This rearrangement joins TRBV7-8 to TRBJ1-1; possible D gene TRBD1, 6 bases. The germline V gene has CDR1 SGHVS and CDR2 FQNEAQ. The CDR3 totals 13 residues. V was pared by 8 bases and J by 1 base, with 11 bases between. The CDR3 nucleotides read TGTGCCAGCGGCGAGGGACAGAACACTGAAGCTTTCTTT. Its translation: CASGEGQNTEAFF. The whole variable domain, filled in from reference TRBV7-8 and TRBJ1-1, reads GAGVSQSPRYKVAKRGQDVALRCDPISGHVSLFWYQQALGQGPEFLTYFQNEAQLDKSGLPSDRFFAERPEGSVSTLKIQRTQQEDSAVYLCASGEGQNTEAFFGQGTRLTVV.

Here the CDR3 reads CASRGRDPGSGANVLTF. CDR3 DNA sequence: TGTGCCAGCAGGGGGAGGGACCCCGGCTCGGGGGCCAACGTCCTGACTTTC. The genes are TRBV5-4 and TRBJ2-6; the match to TRBD2 covers 7 bases. CDR1 and CDR2 (germline): SGHNT, YYREEE (reference sequence). The CDR3 totals 17 residues. V shed 5 bases, J shed 4 bases, and the junction held 12 bases outside the gene matches.

This sequence joins TRBV9 and TRBJ2-7; 7 bases line up with TRBD2. Germline-derived CDR1 and CDR2 are SGDLS and YYNGEE. Unmatched junction bases numbered 10, after V lost 4 bases and J lost 6 bases. The length of the CDR3 is 14 residues. The CDR3 nucleotides read TGTGCCAGCAGCCCCCCCGGACTAGTAACCGAGCAGTACTTC. This encodes CASSPPGLVTEQYF.

The chain recombines TRBV2 with TRBJ2-1; no clear D. Trimming removed 9 bases at V and 5 bases at J, with 20 bases between. The length of the CDR3 is 15 residues. The germline CDR1 and CDR2 sequences are SNHLY and FYNNEI. CDR3 bases: TGTGCCAGTAGCAGACCGTATGATGATAACAATGAGCAGTTCTTC. Translated, it gives CASSRPYDDNNEQFF.

J is TRBJ2-2 and V is TRBV25-1; 11 nucleotides match TRBD1. Germline V gene lookup returns CDR1 MGHDK and CDR2 SYGVNS. This CDR3 spans 17 amino acids. V shed 3 bases, J shed 7 bases, and the junction held 10 bases outside the gene matches. The CDR3 DNA is TGTGCCAGCAGTGAGTTTGAAGGACAGGGGGCAAACGGGGAGCTGTTTTTT. It is translated as CASSEFEGQGANGELFF.

This chain connects TRBV11-1 to TRBJ2-7, with D possibly matching TRBD1 (6 bases). The CDR3 consists of 15 residues. V shed 1 base and J shed 5 bases, with 15 bases lying between them. CDR1 SGHAT and CDR2 FQDESV come from the germline V gene (reference sequence). The CDR3 sequence is CASSLGAQGRDEQYF. The CDR3, as DNA: TGTGCCAGCAGCTTAGGGGCTCAGGGGAGAGACGAGCAGTACTTC.

The V call is TRBV7-2, the J call TRBJ1-1; D gene unclear. Trimming removed 6 bases from V and 0 bases from J, with 11 bases in between. The CDR3 loop spans 14 amino acids. The germline gives CDR1 SGHTA, CDR2 FQGNSA. This chain's CDR3 is CASSPTYVNTEAFF. CDR3 in DNA: TGTGCCAGCAGTCCGACTTACGTGAACACTGAAGCTTTCTTT.